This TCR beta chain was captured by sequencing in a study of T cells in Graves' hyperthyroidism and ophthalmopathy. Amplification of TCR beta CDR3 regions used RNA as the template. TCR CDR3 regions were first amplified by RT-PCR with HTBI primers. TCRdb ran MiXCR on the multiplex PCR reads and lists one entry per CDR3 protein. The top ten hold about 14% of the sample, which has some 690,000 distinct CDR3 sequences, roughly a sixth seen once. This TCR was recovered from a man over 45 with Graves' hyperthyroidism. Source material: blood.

Here the CDR3 reads CARTDQKTQYF. The CDR3 DNA sequence: TGTGCCCGAACCGACCAGAAGACCCAGTACTTC. The chain links TRBV30 to TRBJ2-5; D remains unclear. CDR1 GTSNPN and CDR2 SVGIG come from the germline V gene (reference sequence). The CDR3 runs to 11 residues. The V end lost 8 bases, the J end lost 6 bases, and 13 bases lay between the germline ends.